This is a list of T cell receptor beta chains from one sample in a study of blood T cell repertoires in COVID-19. TCRdb keeps only in-frame clones here, not all; method: immunoSEQ multiplex PCR. This table holds about 59,000 clones, 70% to 85% found once. The sample was peripheral blood. The receptors stem from a man older than 75 with acute or convalescent COVID-19. Both conserved end residues are part of each CDR3. Fields, in order: V gene, clone size, D gene, J gene, CDR3 length, CDR3 DNA, CDR3 protein. A D gene is named only where the DNA matches it firmly. Clone size is shown for a subset of rows, as once, few, many or a class of expanded clone.

v_call: TRBV11-3; clone_size: NA; d_call: TRBD1; j_call: TRBJ2-7; cdr3_length: 14; cdr3_nt: TGTGCCAGCAGCCGACAGGGTAGCTCCTACGAGCAGTACTTC; cdr3_aa: CASSRQGSSYEQYF
v_call: TRBV7-2; clone_size: NA; d_call: TRBD2; j_call: TRBJ2-3; cdr3_length: 16; cdr3_nt: TGTGCCAGCAGCTTGACTAGCGCCGCAAGCACAGATACGCAGTATTTT; cdr3_aa: CASSLTSAASTDTQYF
v_call: TRBV3-1/TRBV3-2; clone_size: NA; d_call: TRBD2; j_call: TRBJ2-3; cdr3_length: 15; cdr3_nt: TGTGCCAGCAGCCCACGACTAGCGGGTGGCCATACGCAGTATTTT; cdr3_aa: CASSPRLAGGHTQYF
v_call: TRBV19; clone_size: NA; d_call: NA; j_call: TRBJ1-5; cdr3_length: 15; cdr3_nt: TGTGCCAGTACCATTCGGCCTGGGGGGGATCAGCCCCAGCATTTT; cdr3_aa: CASTIRPGGDQPQHF
v_call: TRBV12-3/TRBV12-4; clone_size: NA; d_call: NA; j_call: TRBJ1-1; cdr3_length: 13; cdr3_nt: TGTGCCAGCAGTTTATTTGGGCAGGGTAAAGCTTTCTTT; cdr3_aa: CASSLFGQGKAFF
v_call: TRBV7-2; clone_size: NA; d_call: NA; j_call: TRBJ2-5; cdr3_length: 16; cdr3_nt: TGTGCCAGCAGCTTCCCGTCTGTGCGGGGGCGAGAGACCCAGTACTTC; cdr3_aa: CASSFPSVRGRETQYF
v_call: TRBV2; clone_size: many; d_call: NA; j_call: TRBJ1-5; cdr3_length: 13; cdr3_nt: TGTGCCATAGCAGACAGGCTCAATCAGCCCCAGCATTTT; cdr3_aa: CAIADRLNQPQHF
v_call: TRBV7-9; clone_size: NA; d_call: TRBD1; j_call: TRBJ2-7; cdr3_length: 15; cdr3_nt: TGTGCCAGCAGCTTAGCTGCGACAGGGGGCTACGAGCAGTACTTC; cdr3_aa: CASSLAATGGYEQYF
v_call: TRBV5-6; clone_size: NA; d_call: NA; j_call: TRBJ2-7; cdr3_length: 15; cdr3_nt: TGTGCCAGCAGCCCGGTTGGGGGCGGTTCGGTCGAGCAGTACTTC; cdr3_aa: CASSPVGGGSVEQYF
v_call: TRBV5-5; clone_size: NA; d_call: NA; j_call: TRBJ1-3; cdr3_length: 14; cdr3_nt: TGTGCCAGCAGCACCTCTGGTCAGGGGAACACCATATATTTT; cdr3_aa: CASSTSGQGNTIYF
v_call: TRBV6-5; clone_size: NA; d_call: NA; j_call: TRBJ1-2; cdr3_length: 13; cdr3_nt: TGTGCCAGCAGGCAGGGGAGAGCGGATGGCTACACCTTC; cdr3_aa: CASRQGRADGYTF
v_call: TRBV7-9; clone_size: few; d_call: NA; j_call: TRBJ2-3; cdr3_length: 16; cdr3_nt: TGTGCCAGCAGCTTCCGGCCGAGGACTAGCACAGATACGCAGTATTTT; cdr3_aa: CASSFRPRTSTDTQYF
v_call: TRBV5-1; clone_size: NA; d_call: TRBD1; j_call: TRBJ1-1; cdr3_length: 15; cdr3_nt: TGCGCCAGCAGCCCCATTGCAGGGGGCAACACTGAAGCTTTCTTT; cdr3_aa: CASSPIAGGNTEAFF
v_call: TRBV30; clone_size: NA; d_call: TRBD2; j_call: TRBJ2-3; cdr3_length: 15; cdr3_nt: TGTGCCTGGAGCGGGACTAGCGGGAGAACAGATACGCAGTATTTT; cdr3_aa: CAWSGTSGRTDTQYF
v_call: TRBV5-1; clone_size: NA; d_call: TRBD1; j_call: TRBJ2-7; cdr3_length: 15; cdr3_nt: TGCGCCAGCAGCCTACCGGGACAGGGGTCCTACGAGCAGTACTTC; cdr3_aa: CASSLPGQGSYEQYF
v_call: TRBV5-4; clone_size: NA; d_call: NA; j_call: TRBJ2-3; cdr3_length: 15; cdr3_nt: TGTGCCAGCAGCCCCCAGGGCTTAACGTCAGATACGCAGTATTTT; cdr3_aa: CASSPQGLTSDTQYF
v_call: TRBV19; clone_size: NA; d_call: NA; j_call: TRBJ1-5; cdr3_length: 15; cdr3_nt: TGTGCCAGTAGCTCTTCGGGGGGAAACAATCAGCCCCAGCATTTT; cdr3_aa: CASSSSGGNNQPQHF
v_call: TRBV7-9; clone_size: NA; d_call: NA; j_call: TRBJ2-5; cdr3_length: 13; cdr3_nt: TGTGCCAGCAGCTTTGGGGGGAGGGAGACCCAGTACTTC; cdr3_aa: CASSFGGRETQYF
v_call: TRBV4-1; clone_size: NA; d_call: TRBD1; j_call: TRBJ2-5; cdr3_length: 16; cdr3_nt: TGCGCCAGCAGCCTCACGGGACAGGGGTACCAAGAGACCCAGTACTTC; cdr3_aa: CASSLTGQGYQETQYF
v_call: TRBV2; clone_size: NA; d_call: NA; j_call: TRBJ2-2; cdr3_length: 12; cdr3_nt: TGTGCCAGCCAGATACAGAGCGGGGAGCTGTTTTTT; cdr3_aa: CASQIQSGELFF
v_call: TRBV5-1; clone_size: NA; d_call: TRBD2; j_call: TRBJ2-1; cdr3_length: 16; cdr3_nt: TGCGCCAGCAGCTTGGACTTAGCGGGAGTCTACAATGAGCAGTTCTTC; cdr3_aa: CASSLDLAGVYNEQFF
v_call: TRBV19; clone_size: NA; d_call: TRBD1; j_call: TRBJ1-1; cdr3_length: 18; cdr3_nt: TGTGCCAGTAGTATAGGGTTCCGGACAGGGGGCGAGGGGACTGAAGCTTTCTTT; cdr3_aa: CASSIGFRTGGEGTEAFF
v_call: TRBV19; clone_size: NA; d_call: TRBD1; j_call: TRBJ1-2; cdr3_length: 17; cdr3_nt: TGTGCCAGTAGTATAGGTAGAGACAGGGGCGGTAACTATGGCTACACCTTC; cdr3_aa: CASSIGRDRGGNYGYTF
v_call: TRBV6-1; clone_size: NA; d_call: NA; j_call: TRBJ2-3; cdr3_length: 12; cdr3_nt: TGTGCCAGCAGTGAACAGGGTGATACGCAGTATTTT; cdr3_aa: CASSEQGDTQYF
v_call: TRBV30; clone_size: NA; d_call: NA; j_call: TRBJ2-7; cdr3_length: 12; cdr3_nt: TGTGCCTGGAGTGTATCAGGGAACGAGCAGTACTTC; cdr3_aa: CAWSVSGNEQYF
v_call: TRBV28; clone_size: few; d_call: NA; j_call: TRBJ1-1; cdr3_length: 13; cdr3_nt: TGTGCCAGCAGTCCAACACGGAACACTGAAGCTTTCTTT; cdr3_aa: CASSPTRNTEAFF
v_call: TRBV7-9; clone_size: NA; d_call: TRBD2; j_call: TRBJ2-5; cdr3_length: 15; cdr3_nt: TGTGCCAGCAGCTCGTACCAGCGGGGACAAGAGACCCAGTACTTC; cdr3_aa: CASSSYQRGQETQYF
v_call: TRBV7-8; clone_size: NA; d_call: NA; j_call: TRBJ1-4; cdr3_length: 16; cdr3_nt: TGTGCCAGCAGCTTAGGGGCGGGTTTGATAGGTGAAAAACTGTTTTTT; cdr3_aa: CASSLGAGLIGEKLFF
v_call: TRBV7-9; clone_size: NA; d_call: TRBD2; j_call: TRBJ2-7; cdr3_length: 18; cdr3_nt: TGTGCCAGCAGCCGCGGACTAGCGGGGGGCCGTAGCTCCTACGAGCAGTACTTC; cdr3_aa: CASSRGLAGGRSSYEQYF
v_call: TRBV11-3; clone_size: NA; d_call: NA; j_call: TRBJ2-3; cdr3_length: 15; cdr3_nt: TGTGCCAGCAGCCAACGGGGTAGTAAAACAGATACGCAGTATTTT; cdr3_aa: CASSQRGSKTDTQYF
v_call: TRBV6-6; clone_size: few; d_call: NA; j_call: TRBJ1-1; cdr3_length: 14; cdr3_nt: TGTGCCAGCAGCCCCCTCTCGGGGGGCACTGAAGCTTTCTTT; cdr3_aa: CASSPLSGGTEAFF
v_call: TRBV5-1; clone_size: NA; d_call: NA; j_call: TRBJ1-4; cdr3_length: 15; cdr3_nt: TGCGCCAGCAGCGCCACGGGGGAGAGGTATGAAAAACTGTTTTTT; cdr3_aa: CASSATGERYEKLFF
v_call: TRBV5-8; clone_size: NA; d_call: NA; j_call: TRBJ2-5; cdr3_length: 15; cdr3_nt: TGTGCCAGCAGCTTGTTATCGACAGCTCAAGAGACCCAGTACTTC; cdr3_aa: CASSLLSTAQETQYF
v_call: TRBV30; clone_size: NA; d_call: TRBD1; j_call: TRBJ1-2; cdr3_length: 14; cdr3_nt: TGTGCCTGGAGTCTAGGCGGACAGGCTTATGGCTACACCTTC; cdr3_aa: CAWSLGGQAYGYTF
v_call: TRBV10-3; clone_size: NA; d_call: NA; j_call: TRBJ1-5; cdr3_length: 13; cdr3_nt: TGTGCCATCAGTGACAGAAGCAATCAGCCCCAGCATTTT; cdr3_aa: CAISDRSNQPQHF
v_call: TRBV5-6; clone_size: NA; d_call: TRBD1; j_call: TRBJ2-7; cdr3_length: 14; cdr3_nt: TGTGCCAGCAGCTGGGGACAGTCCTCCTACGAGCAGTACTTC; cdr3_aa: CASSWGQSSYEQYF
v_call: TRBV4-1; clone_size: NA; d_call: TRBD2; j_call: TRBJ2-6; cdr3_length: 18; cdr3_nt: TGCGCCAGCAGCCAAGATCCGGGAGGTGTCTCTGGGGCCAACGTCCTGACTTTC; cdr3_aa: CASSQDPGGVSGANVLTF
v_call: TRBV4-1; clone_size: NA; d_call: NA; j_call: TRBJ2-7; cdr3_length: 13; cdr3_nt: TGCGCCAGCAGCCAAACTAATGGGTACGAGCAGTACTTC; cdr3_aa: CASSQTNGYEQYF
v_call: TRBV5-1; clone_size: NA; d_call: NA; j_call: TRBJ2-1; cdr3_length: 15; cdr3_nt: TGCGCCAGCAGCGCACAGGGGGGGTCCTACAATGAGCAGTTCTTC; cdr3_aa: CASSAQGGSYNEQFF
v_call: TRBV5-4; clone_size: few; d_call: TRBD2; j_call: TRBJ2-1; cdr3_length: 16; cdr3_nt: TGTGCCAGCAGCCCTGGGCCTAGCGGCACATACAATGAGCAGTTCTTC; cdr3_aa: CASSPGPSGTYNEQFF
v_call: TRBV24-1; clone_size: many; d_call: NA; j_call: TRBJ1-2; cdr3_length: 13; cdr3_nt: TGTGCCACCAGTGATAACAGGGATAAAGGCTACACCTTC; cdr3_aa: CATSDNRDKGYTF
v_call: TRBV5-1; clone_size: NA; d_call: TRBD1; j_call: TRBJ1-2; cdr3_length: 15; cdr3_nt: TGCGCCAGCAGCCCGGGGACAGGACCTAACTATGGCTACACCTTC; cdr3_aa: CASSPGTGPNYGYTF
v_call: TRBV25-1; clone_size: NA; d_call: NA; j_call: TRBJ2-7; cdr3_length: 13; cdr3_nt: TGTGCCAGCAGTAGTAACGAGCCCTACGAGCAGTACTTC; cdr3_aa: CASSSNEPYEQYF
v_call: TRBV2; clone_size: NA; d_call: NA; j_call: TRBJ2-5; cdr3_length: 14; cdr3_nt: TGTGCCAGCAGTCAGCAGGGAAAGTATGAGACCCAGTACTTC; cdr3_aa: CASSQQGKYETQYF
v_call: TRBV11-3; clone_size: NA; d_call: NA; j_call: TRBJ2-1; cdr3_length: 17; cdr3_nt: TGTGCCAGCAGCTTAGATCGCGGCCCGGTGGGTTGGAATGAGCAGTTCTTC; cdr3_aa: CASSLDRGPVGWNEQFF
v_call: TRBV11-3; clone_size: once; d_call: NA; j_call: TRBJ1-2; cdr3_length: 14; cdr3_nt: TGTGCCAGCAGCTTATCAGGGTCCAGCTATGGCTACACCTTC; cdr3_aa: CASSLSGSSYGYTF
v_call: TRBV3-1/TRBV3-2; clone_size: NA; d_call: TRBD2; j_call: TRBJ2-1; cdr3_length: 16; cdr3_nt: TGTGCCAGCAGCCTACTAGCGGGAGACACCTACAATGAGCAGTTCTTC; cdr3_aa: CASSLLAGDTYNEQFF
v_call: TRBV28; clone_size: NA; d_call: NA; j_call: TRBJ2-7; cdr3_length: 13; cdr3_nt: TGTGCCAGCAGCCCTCCCTTTTTCGCGGGGCAGTACTTC; cdr3_aa: CASSPPFFAGQYF
v_call: TRBV20-1; clone_size: NA; d_call: NA; j_call: TRBJ1-1; cdr3_length: 11; cdr3_nt: TGCAGTGCTCAGGCCCGCCAAAGGGCTTTCTTT; cdr3_aa: CSAQARQRAFF
v_call: TRBV9; clone_size: NA; d_call: TRBD1; j_call: TRBJ2-2; cdr3_length: 16; cdr3_nt: TGTGCCAGCAGCGCCGGACAGGGAAAGCACACCGGGGAGCTGTTTTTT; cdr3_aa: CASSAGQGKHTGELFF
v_call: TRBV7-2; clone_size: NA; d_call: TRBD1; j_call: TRBJ2-4; cdr3_length: 15; cdr3_nt: TGTGCCAGCAGCTTAGTTTCTGACAGGGAAAACATTCAGTACTTC; cdr3_aa: CASSLVSDRENIQYF
v_call: TRBV2; clone_size: NA; d_call: NA; j_call: TRBJ1-2; cdr3_length: 12; cdr3_nt: TGTGCCAGCAGTGAAGTACCGAGAGGCTACACCTTC; cdr3_aa: CASSEVPRGYTF
v_call: TRBV3-1/TRBV3-2; clone_size: NA; d_call: TRBD1; j_call: TRBJ1-4; cdr3_length: 16; cdr3_nt: TGTGCCAGCAGCCAACCCGGACAGGGGGCCAATGAAAAACTGTTTTTT; cdr3_aa: CASSQPGQGANEKLFF
v_call: TRBV5-1; clone_size: NA; d_call: NA; j_call: TRBJ2-5; cdr3_length: 15; cdr3_nt: TGCGCCAGCAGCCTGACGGGAAGGCAAAAAGAGACCCAGTACTTC; cdr3_aa: CASSLTGRQKETQYF